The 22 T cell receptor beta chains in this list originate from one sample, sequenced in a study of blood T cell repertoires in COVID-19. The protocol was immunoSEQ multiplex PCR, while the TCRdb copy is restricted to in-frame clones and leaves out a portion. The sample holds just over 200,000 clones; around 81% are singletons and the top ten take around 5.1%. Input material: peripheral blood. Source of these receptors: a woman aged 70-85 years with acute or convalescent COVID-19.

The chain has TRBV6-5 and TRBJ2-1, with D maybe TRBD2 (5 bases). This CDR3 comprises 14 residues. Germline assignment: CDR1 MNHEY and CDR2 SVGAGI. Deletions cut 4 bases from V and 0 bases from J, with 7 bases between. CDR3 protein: CASSWTGSYNEQFF. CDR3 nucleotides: TGTGCCAGCAGTTGGACTGGCTCCTACAATGAGCAGTTCTTC.

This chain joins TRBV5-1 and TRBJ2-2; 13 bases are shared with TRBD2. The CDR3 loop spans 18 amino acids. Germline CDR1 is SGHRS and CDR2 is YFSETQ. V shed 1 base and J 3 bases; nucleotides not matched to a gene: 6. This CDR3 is CASSLRTSGRTDTGELFF. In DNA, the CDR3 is TGCGCCAGCAGCTTGCGGACTAGCGGGAGAACAGACACCGGGGAGCTGTTTTTT. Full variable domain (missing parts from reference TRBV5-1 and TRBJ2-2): KAGVTQTPRYLIKTRGQQVTLSCSPISGHRSVSWYQQTPGQGLQFLFEYFSETQRNKGNFPGRFSGRQFSNSRSEMNVSTLELGDSALYLCASSLRTSGRTDTGELFFGEGSRLTVL.

The CDR3 nucleotides read TGTGCCAGCAGTGCCCCCGGGAGCTACCACATAGGCAAGGGCTACACCTTC. Translating it yields CASSAPGSYHIGKGYTF. This sequence joins TRBV6-2 or TRBV6-3 and TRBJ1-2; D gene ambiguous. The CDR3 is 17 amino acids. The germline V gene has CDR1 MNHEY and CDR2 SVGEGT. With 5 bases removed from V and 8 bases from J, the gap between germline ends came to 27 bases.

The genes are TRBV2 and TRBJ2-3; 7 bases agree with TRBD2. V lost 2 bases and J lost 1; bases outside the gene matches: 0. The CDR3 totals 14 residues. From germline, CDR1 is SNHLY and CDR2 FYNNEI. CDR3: CASSELAGTDTQYF. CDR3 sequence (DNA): TGTGCCAGCAGTGAACTAGCGGGCACAGATACGCAGTATTTT.

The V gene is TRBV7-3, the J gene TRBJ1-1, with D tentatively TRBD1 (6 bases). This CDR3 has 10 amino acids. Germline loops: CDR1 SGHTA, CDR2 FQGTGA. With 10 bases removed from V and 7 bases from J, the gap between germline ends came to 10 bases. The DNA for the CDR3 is TGTGCCACCGTACAGGGTGAAGCTTTCTTT. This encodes CATVQGEAFF.

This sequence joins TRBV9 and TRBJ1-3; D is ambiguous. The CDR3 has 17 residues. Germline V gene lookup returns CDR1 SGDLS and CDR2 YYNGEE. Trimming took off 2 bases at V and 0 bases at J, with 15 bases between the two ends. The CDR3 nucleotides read TGTGCCAGCAGCGTTAGATCCGGACTGACCTCTGGAAACACCATATATTTT. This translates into CASSVRSGLTSGNTIYF.

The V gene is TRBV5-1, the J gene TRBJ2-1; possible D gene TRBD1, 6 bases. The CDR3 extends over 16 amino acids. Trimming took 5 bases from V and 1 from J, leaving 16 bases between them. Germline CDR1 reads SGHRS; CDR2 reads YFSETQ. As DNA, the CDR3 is TGCGCCAGCAGATATGCTGCAGGGGCATCCTACAATGAGCAGTTCTTC. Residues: CASRYAAGASYNEQFF. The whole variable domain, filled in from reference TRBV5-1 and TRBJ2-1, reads KAGVTQTPRYLIKTRGQQVTLSCSPISGHRSVSWYQQTPGQGLQFLFEYFSETQRNKGNFPGRFSGRQFSNSRSEMNVSTLELGDSALYLCASRYAAGASYNEQFFGPGTRLTVL.

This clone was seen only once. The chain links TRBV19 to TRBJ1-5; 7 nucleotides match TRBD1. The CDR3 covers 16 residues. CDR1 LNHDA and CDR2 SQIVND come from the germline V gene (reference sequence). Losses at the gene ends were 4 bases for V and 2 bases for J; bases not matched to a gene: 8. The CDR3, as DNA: TGTGCCAGTAGTACCAACCCGGGGACAGGCAATCAGCCCCAGCATTTT. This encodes CASSTNPGTGNQPQHF.

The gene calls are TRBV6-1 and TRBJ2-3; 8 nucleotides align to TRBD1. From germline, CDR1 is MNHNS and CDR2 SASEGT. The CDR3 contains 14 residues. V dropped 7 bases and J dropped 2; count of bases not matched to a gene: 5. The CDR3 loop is CASTWTGNTDTQYF. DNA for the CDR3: TGTGCCAGCACCTGGACAGGGAACACAGATACGCAGTATTTT.

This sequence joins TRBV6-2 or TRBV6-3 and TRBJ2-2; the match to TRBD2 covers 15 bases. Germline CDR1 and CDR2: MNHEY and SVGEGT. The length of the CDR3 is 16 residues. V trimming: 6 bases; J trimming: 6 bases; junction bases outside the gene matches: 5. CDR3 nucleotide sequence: TGTGCCAGCAGCCCCGGACTAGCGGGAGGGGCCGGGGAGCTGTTTTTT. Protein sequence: CASSPGLAGGAGELFF.

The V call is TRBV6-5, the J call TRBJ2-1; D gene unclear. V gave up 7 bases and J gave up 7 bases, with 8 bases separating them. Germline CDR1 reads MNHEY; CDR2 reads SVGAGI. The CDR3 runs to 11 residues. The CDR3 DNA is TGTGCCAGCAATTCTAAAAATGAGCAGTTCTTC. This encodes CASNSKNEQFF.

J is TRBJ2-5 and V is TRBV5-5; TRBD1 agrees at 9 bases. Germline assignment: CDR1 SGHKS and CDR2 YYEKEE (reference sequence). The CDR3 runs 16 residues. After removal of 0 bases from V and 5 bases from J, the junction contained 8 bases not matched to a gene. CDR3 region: CASSLGTGAVPETQYF. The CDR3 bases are TGTGCCAGCAGCTTGGGGACAGGGGCTGTTCCGGAGACCCAGTACTTC.

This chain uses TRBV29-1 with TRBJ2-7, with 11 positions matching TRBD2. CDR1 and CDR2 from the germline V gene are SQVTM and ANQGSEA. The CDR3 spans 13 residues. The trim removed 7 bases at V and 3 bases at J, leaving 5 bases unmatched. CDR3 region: CSAVAGGDYEQYF. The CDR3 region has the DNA TGCAGCGCTGTAGCGGGAGGGGACTACGAGCAGTACTTC.

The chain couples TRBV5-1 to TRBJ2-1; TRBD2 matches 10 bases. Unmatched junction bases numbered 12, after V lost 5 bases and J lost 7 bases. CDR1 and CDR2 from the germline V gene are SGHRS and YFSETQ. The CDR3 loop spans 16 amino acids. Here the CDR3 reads CASSPTPSGRENEQFF. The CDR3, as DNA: TGCGCCAGCAGTCCTACGCCTAGCGGGAGAGAAAATGAGCAGTTCTTC. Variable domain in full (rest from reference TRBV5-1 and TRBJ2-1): KAGVTQTPRYLIKTRGQQVTLSCSPISGHRSVSWYQQTPGQGLQFLFEYFSETQRNKGNFPGRFSGRQFSNSRSEMNVSTLELGDSALYLCASSPTPSGRENEQFFGPGTRLTVL.

This CDR3 reads CASSLVSPSYEQYF. CDR3 DNA sequence: TGCGCCAGCAGCTTGGTTTCTCCGTCCTACGAGCAGTACTTC. The J gene is TRBJ2-7, the V gene TRBV5-1; D is uncertain. The V and J ends lost 0 bases and 1 base respectively, with 8 bases between them. CDR1 and CDR2 (germline): SGHRS, YFSETQ. The CDR3 is made up of 14 amino acids.

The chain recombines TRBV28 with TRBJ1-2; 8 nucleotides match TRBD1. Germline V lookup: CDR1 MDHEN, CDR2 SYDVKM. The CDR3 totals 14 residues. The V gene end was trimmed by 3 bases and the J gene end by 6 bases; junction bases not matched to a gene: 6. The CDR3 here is CASSFPRTGNGYTF. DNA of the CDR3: TGTGCCAGCAGTTTCCCAAGGACAGGGAATGGCTACACCTTC.

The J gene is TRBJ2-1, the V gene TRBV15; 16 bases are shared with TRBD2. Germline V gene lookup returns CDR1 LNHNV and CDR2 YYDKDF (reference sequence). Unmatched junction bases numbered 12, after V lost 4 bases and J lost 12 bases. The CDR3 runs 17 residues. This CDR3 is CATSKRGGTSGRASQFF. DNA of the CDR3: TGTGCCACCAGCAAAAGGGGGGGGACTAGCGGGAGGGCCTCGCAGTTCTTC.

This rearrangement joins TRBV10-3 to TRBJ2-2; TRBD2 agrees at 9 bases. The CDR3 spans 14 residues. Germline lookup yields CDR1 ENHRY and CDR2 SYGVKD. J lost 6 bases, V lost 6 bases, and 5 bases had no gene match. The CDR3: CAIRVAGDAGELFF. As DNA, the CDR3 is TGTGCCATCAGGGTAGCGGGAGATGCCGGGGAGCTGTTTTTT.

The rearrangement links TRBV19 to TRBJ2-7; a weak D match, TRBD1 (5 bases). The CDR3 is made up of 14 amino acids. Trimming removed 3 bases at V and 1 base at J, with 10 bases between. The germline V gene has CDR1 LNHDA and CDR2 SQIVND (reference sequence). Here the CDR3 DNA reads TGTGCCAGTAGTATCGGACACCAATCCTACGAGCAGTACTTC. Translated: CASSIGHQSYEQYF. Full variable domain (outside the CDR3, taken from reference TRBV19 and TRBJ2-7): DGGITQSPKYLFRKEGQNVTLSCEQNLNHDAMYWYRQDPGQGLRLIYYSQIVNDFQKGDIAEGYSVSREKKESFPLTVTSAQKNPTAFYLCASSIGHQSYEQYFGPGTRLTVT.

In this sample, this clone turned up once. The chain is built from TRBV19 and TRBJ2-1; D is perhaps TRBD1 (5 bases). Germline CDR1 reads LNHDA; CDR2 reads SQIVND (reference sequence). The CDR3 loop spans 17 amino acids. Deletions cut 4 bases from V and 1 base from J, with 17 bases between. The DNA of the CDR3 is TGTGCCAGTAGTACCCTCCCGACAGCGAATTCCTACAATGAGCAGTTCTTC. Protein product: CASSTLPTANSYNEQFF.

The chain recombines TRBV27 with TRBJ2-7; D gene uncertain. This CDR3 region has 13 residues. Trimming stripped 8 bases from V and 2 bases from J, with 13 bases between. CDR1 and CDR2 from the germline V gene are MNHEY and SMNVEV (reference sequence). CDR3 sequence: CASRLRVPYEQYF. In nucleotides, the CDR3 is TGTGCCAGCCGACTCCGCGTCCCCTACGAGCAGTACTTC.

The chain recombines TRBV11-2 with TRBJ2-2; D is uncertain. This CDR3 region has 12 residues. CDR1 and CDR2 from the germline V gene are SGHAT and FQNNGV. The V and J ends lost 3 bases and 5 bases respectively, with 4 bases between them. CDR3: CASSFLTGELFF. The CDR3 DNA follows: TGTGCCAGCAGCTTCCTAACCGGGGAGCTGTTTTTT. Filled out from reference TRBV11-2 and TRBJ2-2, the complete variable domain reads EAGVAQSPRYKIIEKRQSVAFWCNPISGHATLYWYQQILGQGPKLLIQFQNNGVVDDSQLPKDRFSAERLKGVDSTLKIQPAKLEDSAVYLCASSFLTGELFFGEGSRLTVL.